Listed below are T cell receptor beta chains from one sample, sequenced in a study of patients and donors after allogeneic stem cell transplantation. MiXCR was run by TCRdb on the RT-PCR reads, yielding one entry per CDR3 protein. The sample has approximately 170,000 distinct CDR3 sequences; about 24% are singletons. Sequenced material: blood, either unsorted or a sorted T cell fraction (not recorded which). These receptors came from a human donor who was either an allogeneic HSCT recipient or a stem cell or donor lymphocyte infusion donor (not recorded which). It is not recorded whose cells these are; they may come from a transplant donor. The CDR3 runs from the conserved cysteine through the conserved F or W. The D gene is left open where the match is weak. Some rows have no size entry. The others give once, few or many, or a class for an expanded clone.

V gene	J gene	clone size	D gene	CDR3 protein	CDR3 DNA
TRBV5-1	TRBJ1-1	NA	NA	CASSPPRDGRWNTEAFF	TGCGCCAGCAGCCCTCCCCGGGACGGCCGGTGGAACACTGAAGCTTTCTTT
TRBV11-1	TRBJ2-2	NA	TRBD1	CASSVIETGAGGELFF	TGTGCCAGCAGCGTTATAGAGACAGGGGCAGGCGGGGAGCTGTTTTTT
TRBV7-2	TRBJ2-3	NA	NA	CASSPRRISYTQYF	TGTGCCAGCAGCCCCAGACGGATTTCTTATACGCAGTATTTT
TRBV20-1	TRBJ1-3	NA	TRBD1	CSASLDRGSGNTIYF	TGCAGTGCTAGCTTGGACAGGGGCTCTGGAAACACCATATATTTT
TRBV7-8	TRBJ2-2	few	NA	CASSLVNSADTGELFF	TGTGCCAGCAGCTTAGTAAATTCAGCGGACACCGGGGAGCTGTTTTTT
TRBV7-6	TRBJ1-2	few	NA	CASSLGSGAGGYTF	TGTGCCAGCAGCTTAGGTTCAGGGGCGGGTGGCTACACCTTC
TRBV5-1	TRBJ1-2	NA	TRBD1	CASSRTGEVLYGYTF	TGCGCCAGCAGCCGGACAGGGGAGGTCCTCTATGGCTACACCTTC
TRBV29-1	TRBJ1-1	NA	NA	CSVEPTAMNTEAFF	TGCAGCGTTGAACCCACAGCCATGAACACTGAAGCTTTCTTT
TRBV4-2	TRBJ1-2	NA	NA	CASSQDGARGYTF	TGTGCCAGCAGCCAAGACGGGGCGAGGGGCTACACCTTC
TRBV6-6	TRBJ2-5	NA	NA	CASSRYRGAGQETQYF	TGTGCCAGCAGTCGATATAGGGGGGCAGGGCAAGAGACCCAGTACTTC
TRBV20-1	TRBJ1-2	NA	NA	CSAARRYHGYTF	TGCAGTGCTGCCCGACGCTATCATGGCTACACCTTC
TRBV6-6	TRBJ1-5	NA	NA	CASSLTGGLSNQPQHF	TGTGCCAGCAGCCTCACGGGAGGGTTAAGCAATCAGCCCCAGCATTTT
TRBV7-9	TRBJ2-4	NA	NA	CASSLGGEVSKNIQYF	TGTGCCAGCAGCTTAGGAGGGGAAGTTTCCAAAAACATTCAGTACTTC
TRBV10-3	TRBJ1-1	many	NA	CAISELSMNTEAFF	TGTGCCATCAGTGAGCTGAGTATGAACACTGAAGCTTTCTTT
TRBV4-3	TRBJ2-2	NA	TRBD2	CASSQVSGGTTGELFF	TGCGCCAGCAGCCAAGTGTCGGGAGGTACCACCGGGGAGCTGTTTTTT
TRBV4-3	TRBJ1-2	NA	NA	CASSQEVDTTGYGYTF	TGCGCCAGCAGCCAAGAGGTCGACACCACGGGATATGGCTACACCTTC
TRBV4-3	TRBJ1-4	NA	TRBD1	CASSQMRGDRGPEKLFF	TGCGCCAGCAGCCAGATGAGGGGGGACAGGGGGCCTGAAAAACTGTTTTTT
TRBV20-1	TRBJ2-7	few	TRBD2	CSARGLAGGYTYEQYF	TGCAGTGCTAGGGGACTAGCGGGAGGATATACCTACGAGCAGTACTTC
TRBV12-5	TRBJ1-4	NA	NA	CASGLYHGSGNEKLFF	TGTGCTAGTGGTTTGTACCACGGGAGTGGTAATGAAAAACTGTTTTTT
TRBV20-1	TRBJ1-3	once	NA	CSARPSGTVTGNTIYF	TGCAGTGCTAGGCCTTCGGGGACCGTTACTGGAAACACCATATATTTT
TRBV12-3/TRBV12-4	TRBJ2-2	NA	NA	CASSRPDSRVEDGELFF	TGTGCCAGCAGCCGACCTGACTCCAGGGTGGAGGACGGGGAGCTGTTTTTT
TRBV15	TRBJ1-5	NA	NA	CATSRDEYQPQHF	TGTGCCACCAGCAGAGATGAATACCAGCCCCAGCATTTT
TRBV5-1	TRBJ2-4	few	NA	CASSSEGKNIQYF	TGCGCCAGCAGCAGTGAGGGAAAAAACATTCAGTACTTC
TRBV7-9	TRBJ1-6	NA	NA	CASSRHGGVDSPLHF	TGTGCCAGCAGCCGCCACGGAGGAGTGGATTCACCCCTCCACTTT
TRBV6-4	TRBJ2-1	NA	NA	CASSRHNGYNEQFF	TGTGCCAGCAGCAGGCACAACGGGTACAATGAGCAGTTCTTC
TRBV5-1	TRBJ2-3	few	NA	CASSFREPDTQYF	TGCGCCAGCAGCTTTCGGGAACCAGATACGCAGTATTTT
TRBV7-2	TRBJ2-1	few	TRBD2	CASSLPWTSGRYNEQFF	TGTGCCAGCAGCCTACCCTGGACTAGCGGGAGATATAATGAGCAGTTCTTC
TRBV5-6	TRBJ2-1	once	NA	CASSGAEQFF	TGTGCCAGCAGCGGGGCGGAGCAGTTCTTC
TRBV5-1	TRBJ1-2	NA	TRBD1	CASSPGDRETNYGYTF	TGCGCCAGCAGCCCGGGAGACAGGGAAACTAACTATGGCTACACCTTC
TRBV20-1	TRBJ2-2	NA	NA	CSAKGEGRGTGELFF	TGCAGTGCTAAGGGAGAGGGACGGGGTACCGGGGAGCTGTTTTTT
TRBV5-6	TRBJ1-1	many	NA	CASRSTGNTEAFF	TGTGCCAGCAGGTCAACAGGGAACACTGAAGCTTTCTTT
TRBV12-3/TRBV12-4	TRBJ2-7	NA	NA	CASSSAQEGQYF	TGTGCCAGCAGTTCCGCCCAGGAGGGGCAGTACTTC
TRBV6-5	TRBJ1-2	many	NA	CASSYSLTNSRASGYTF	TGTGCCAGCAGTTACTCGTTAACTAACTCCCGGGCCTCGGGCTACACCTTC
TRBV20-1	TRBJ1-1	NA	NA	CSARRDTLNEAFF	TGCAGTGCTAGACGGGACACCCTTAATGAAGCTTTCTTT
TRBV9	TRBJ2-1	NA	NA	CASSVMDFPNEQFF	TGTGCCAGCAGCGTAATGGACTTCCCCAATGAGCAGTTCTTC
TRBV9	TRBJ2-7	few	NA	CASSVDGTGSYEQYF	TGTGCCAGCAGCGTAGACGGGACGGGCTCCTACGAGCAGTACTTC
TRBV15	TRBJ1-5	NA	TRBD1	CATSRGTGVGNQPQHF	TGTGCCACCAGCAGAGGGACAGGGGTCGGCAATCAGCCCCAGCATTTT
TRBV5-6	TRBJ2-5	NA	TRBD2	CASFWTSAQETQYF	TGTGCCAGCTTTTGGACTAGCGCTCAAGAGACCCAGTACTTC
TRBV30	TRBJ2-3	NA	NA	CAWSVADGDTQYF	TGTGCCTGGAGTGTTGCGGACGGAGATACGCAGTATTTT
TRBV20-1	TRBJ1-2	NA	TRBD1	CSARPGQGAGGYTF	TGCAGTGCTAGACCCGGACAGGGGGCCGGGGGCTACACCTTC
TRBV2	TRBJ2-3	NA	NA	CASSDLVRTDTQYF	TGTGCCAGCAGTGATCTAGTGCGCACAGATACGCAGTATTTT
TRBV6-5	TRBJ1-1	NA	NA	CASSYERPLNTEAFF	TGTGCCAGCAGTTACGAAAGGCCCTTGAACACTGAAGCTTTCTTT
TRBV20-1	TRBJ1-3	NA	NA	CSARDWSYSGNTIYF	TGCAGTGCTAGAGATTGGTCATACTCTGGAAACACCATATATTTT
TRBV12-3/TRBV12-4	TRBJ2-1	NA	NA	CASSLTSSYNEQFF	TGTGCCAGCAGTTTGACTAGTTCCTACAATGAGCAGTTCTTC
TRBV3-1	TRBJ1-1	few	NA	CASSLEGWPEAFF	TGTGCCAGCAGCCTAGAAGGGTGGCCTGAAGCTTTCTTT
TRBV27	TRBJ2-3	NA	NA	CASSFSWGRTDTQYF	TGTGCCAGCAGTTTCTCCTGGGGACGCACAGATACGCAGTATTTT
TRBV7-2	TRBJ2-3	NA	TRBD2	CASSLEATSGGDTQYF	TGTGCCAGCAGCTTAGAAGCAACTAGCGGAGGAGATACGCAGTATTTT
TRBV7-6	TRBJ1-6	NA	NA	CASSLRGLDSPLHF	TGTGCCAGCAGCTTACGGGGGTTGGATTCACCCCTCCACTTT
TRBV20-1	TRBJ1-1	many	NA	CSAQLSPPKRGTEAFF	TGCAGTGCTCAACTAAGCCCACCGAAACGGGGCACTGAAGCTTTCTTT
TRBV20-1	TRBJ2-1	few	NA	CSARGWLAPYNEQFF	TGCAGTGCTAGAGGATGGCTAGCCCCCTACAATGAGCAGTTCTTC
TRBV4-1	TRBJ1-2	few	TRBD1	CASSTPGTAGENGYTF	TGCGCCAGCAGCACTCCCGGGACAGCCGGGGAGAATGGCTACACCTTC
TRBV7-9	TRBJ2-1	NA	TRBD1	CASSPGTGAYNEQFF	TGTGCCAGCAGCCCAGGGACAGGGGCCTACAATGAGCAGTTCTTC
TRBV29-1	TRBJ2-7	NA	TRBD1	CSGGQGSGSYEQYF	TGCAGCGGGGGACAGGGAAGTGGGTCCTACGAGCAGTACTTC
TRBV12-3/TRBV12-4	TRBJ1-2	few	TRBD1	CATRTGNYGYTF	TGTGCCACCAGGACAGGAAACTATGGCTACACCTTC
TRBV4-3	TRBJ1-5	NA	NA	CASSPAWGLVQPQHF	TGCGCCAGCAGCCCTGCTTGGGGGCTGGTTCAGCCCCAGCATTTT
TRBV7-2	TRBJ2-3	NA	NA	CASRPMVDTQYF	TGTGCCAGCAGGCCCATGGTAGATACGCAGTATTTT
TRBV5-5	TRBJ1-5	few	TRBD1	CASSQGQGYQPQHF	TGTGCCAGCAGCCAGGGACAGGGCTATCAGCCCCAGCATTTT
TRBV2	TRBJ2-3	few	NA	CASSELWAQYF	TGTGCCAGCAGTGAGTTGTGGGCGCAGTATTTT
TRBV2	TRBJ2-1	few	NA	CASSPTLSMDNEQFF	TGTGCCAGCAGTCCGACCCTTAGTATGGACAATGAGCAGTTCTTC
TRBV12-3/TRBV12-4	TRBJ2-1	NA	TRBD1	CASTTARGQGTRSSYNEQFF	TGTGCCAGCACAACCGCTAGGGGACAGGGGACTAGAAGCTCCTACAATGAGCAGTTCTTC